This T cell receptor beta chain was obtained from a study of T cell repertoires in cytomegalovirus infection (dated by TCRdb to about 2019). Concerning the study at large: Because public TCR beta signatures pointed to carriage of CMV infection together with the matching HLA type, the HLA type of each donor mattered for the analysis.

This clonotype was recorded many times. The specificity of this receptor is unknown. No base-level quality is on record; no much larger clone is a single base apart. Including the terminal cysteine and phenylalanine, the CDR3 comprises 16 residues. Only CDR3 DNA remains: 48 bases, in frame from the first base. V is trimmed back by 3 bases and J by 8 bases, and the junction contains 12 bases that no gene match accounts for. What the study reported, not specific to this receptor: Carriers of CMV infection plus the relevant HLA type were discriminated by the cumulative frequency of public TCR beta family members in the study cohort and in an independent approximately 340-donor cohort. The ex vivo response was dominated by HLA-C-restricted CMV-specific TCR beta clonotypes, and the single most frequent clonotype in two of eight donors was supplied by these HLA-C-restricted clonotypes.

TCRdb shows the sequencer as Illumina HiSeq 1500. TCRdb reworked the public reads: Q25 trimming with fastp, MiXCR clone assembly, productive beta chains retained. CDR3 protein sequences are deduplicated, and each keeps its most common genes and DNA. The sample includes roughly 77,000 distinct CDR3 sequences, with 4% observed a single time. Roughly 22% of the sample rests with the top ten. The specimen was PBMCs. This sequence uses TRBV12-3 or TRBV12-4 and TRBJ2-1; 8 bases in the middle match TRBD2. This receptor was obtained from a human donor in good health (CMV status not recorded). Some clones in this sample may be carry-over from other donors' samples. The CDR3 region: CASSFIPGGPLDEQFF. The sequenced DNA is TGTGCCAGCAGTTTTATCCCGGGAGGGCCATTGGATGAGCAGTTCTTC.